Here is one TCR beta chain with its context. Per the authors' pipeline: Nucleated cell counts were estimated from reference gene primer amplification. Produced via immunoSEQ multiplex PCR; TCRdb's table is partial and in-frame only. V and J calls and clone size are those listed in that table; D and trimming were worked out from the DNA. The table has about 97,000 clones, roughly 92% seen once. The entry originates in a study of blood T cell repertoires in COVID-19. About the research overall: Both acute and convalescent COVID-19 samples were obtained from the United States, Italy and Spain.

The germline V gene encodes CDR1 SGHNT and CDR2 YYREEE (reference sequence). V lost 4 bases and J lost 4; bases outside the gene matches: 10. This CDR3 contains 16 residues. The chain carries TRBV5-4 and TRBJ1-3; 8 bases agree with TRBD1. This clonotype was obtained from a man in his forties or fifties with active COVID-19. The specimen was peripheral blood. The CDR3 DNA reads TGTGCCAGCAGCCTTCGGACAGGGCCGGAAGGAAACACCATATATTTT. This translates into CASSLRTGPEGNTIYF.